The 27 T cell receptor beta chains given below trace back to one sample, sequenced in a study of T-cell memory formation after mild COVID-19. TCRdb re-called the 5' RACE reads through MiXCR, storing one row per CDR3 protein. The table includes about 260,000 distinct CDR3 sequences, 8% to 9% detected once. Sequencing input: PBMCs or a T cell subset sorted from them (not recorded which). All receptors derive from a man aged 18 to 30 who had mild COVID-19 (a few samples of this study predate the infection). Cell type and time point are not known.

The table lists this clonotype with many counts. J is TRBJ2-3 and V is TRBV6-2 or TRBV6-3; possible D gene TRBD1, 5 bases. The CDR3 loop spans 12 amino acids. Trimming removed 5 bases at V and 6 bases at J, with 9 bases between. CDR1 and CDR2 (germline): MNHEY, SVGEGT. In DNA, the CDR3 is TGTGCCAGCAGTCTACCAGGGGATACGCAGTATTTT. This gives the protein CASSLPGDTQYF.

The V call is TRBV20-1, the J call TRBJ2-3; no clear D gene. V was shortened by 5 bases and J by 6 bases, with 18 bases between the two germline ends. CDR1 and CDR2 from the germline V gene are DFQATT and SNEGSKA (reference sequence). This CDR3 has 14 residues. In DNA, the CDR3 is TGCAGTGCTTGGGTCCCTTCAAAAGCGGATACGCAGTATTTT. It codes for CSAWVPSKADTQYF.

This clonotype occurred a few times. The CDR3 sequence: CASSQDYVRGLTDTQYF. The CDR3 DNA reads as TGCGCCAGCAGCCAAGATTACGTTAGGGGGCTCACAGATACGCAGTATTTT. The chain carries TRBV4-3 and TRBJ2-3, with 7 bases matching TRBD1. With 0 bases clipped from V and 2 bases from J, the junction kept 8 bases outside the gene matches. CDR3 length equals 17 residues. The germline CDR1 and CDR2 sequences are LGHNA and YSLEER.

The V gene is TRBV13, the J gene TRBJ1-1, with D perhaps TRBD1 (5 bases). The CDR3 spans 15 residues. V lost 5 bases, J lost 3 bases, and 16 bases lay in between. Germline-derived CDR1 and CDR2 are PRHDT and FYEKMQ (reference sequence). This chain's CDR3 is CASSQGQGEYTEAFF. Written as DNA, the CDR3 is TGTGCCAGCAGCCAAGGCCAGGGCGAGTACACTGAAGCTTTCTTT.

V is TRBV29-1 and J is TRBJ2-1; D is possibly TRBD2 (6 bases). CDR1 and CDR2 from the germline V gene are SQVTM and ANQGSEA. The CDR3 runs 15 residues. The V end was cut by 5 bases, the J end by 4 bases, with 18 bases between. The CDR3 coding sequence is TGCAGCGTTTCCCGCGGGGTAGGTGGGTACAATGAGCAGTTCTTC. Translated: CSVSRGVGGYNEQFF.

This clonotype was observed a handful of times. The gene calls are TRBV28 and TRBJ2-1, with 7 nucleotides matching TRBD1. The CDR3 contains 14 residues. V lost 6 bases, J lost 2 bases, and 4 bases stayed unmatched. Looked up from germline, CDR1 is MDHEN and CDR2 is SYDVKM. In nucleotides, the CDR3 is TGTGCCAGCAGGACAGGGTTAACCTACAATGAGCAGTTCTTC. It specifies CASRTGLTYNEQFF.

This clonotype came up many times. This chain connects TRBV5-1 to TRBJ2-7; D remains unclear. The CDR3 contains 14 residues. V shed 1 base and J shed 0 bases, with 8 bases lying between them. Germline loops: CDR1 SGHRS, CDR2 YFSETQ. CDR3 in amino acids: CASSLSGYSYEQYF. CDR3 sequence (DNA): TGCGCCAGCAGCTTGAGTGGTTACTCCTACGAGCAGTACTTC.

This clonotype was counted a few times. This chain uses TRBV20-1 with TRBJ2-2, with D hard to call. The CDR3 covers 13 residues. The V end was cut by 3 bases, the J end by 5 bases, with 10 bases between. In germline, CDR1 is DFQATT, CDR2 SNEGSKA (reference sequence). In DNA, the CDR3 is TGCAGTGCTAGGCCGAGTGCGACCGGGGAGCTGTTTTTT. Encoded protein: CSARPSATGELFF.

The V and J genes are TRBV6-2 or TRBV6-3 and TRBJ2-5; either TRBD1 or TRBD2 may fit D (5 bases each). The CDR3 has 15 residues. Germline V gene sequence: CDR1 MNHEY, CDR2 SVGEGT. Trimming left V 7 bases short and J 3 bases short, with 18 bases between. CDR3 region: CASMRLRDGEETQYF. DNA of the CDR3: TGTGCCAGCATGCGGCTCAGGGACGGAGAAGAGACCCAGTACTTC.

In this sample, this clonotype turned up a few times. The genes are TRBV18 and TRBJ1-1; 8 bases are shared with TRBD1. The CDR3 contains 15 residues. The V segment lost 1 base and the J segment 4 bases; nucleotides outside the gene matches: 5. Germline CDR1 is KGHSH and CDR2 is LQKENI. The CDR3 spells CASSPLDDRGTEAFF. DNA of the CDR3: TGTGCCAGCTCACCACTCGACGACAGGGGCACTGAAGCTTTCTTT.

The V call is TRBV9, the J call TRBJ2-3; the D call may be TRBD1 or TRBD2 (5 bases each). The germline gives CDR1 SGDLS, CDR2 YYNGEE. This CDR3 is 15 amino acids long. The V and J ends lost 0 bases and 2 bases respectively, with 10 bases between them. CDR3 nucleotides: TGTGCCAGCAGCGTAGCCTGGGGGATCACAGATACGCAGTATTTT. Translating it yields CASSVAWGITDTQYF. Full variable domain (outside the CDR3, taken from reference TRBV9 and TRBJ2-3): DSGVTQTPKHLITATGQRVTLRCSPRSGDLSVYWYQQSLDQGLQFLIQYYNGEERAKGNILERFSAQQFPDLHSELNLSSLELGDSALYFCASSVAWGITDTQYFGPGTRLTVL.

The chain links TRBV20-1 to TRBJ1-5; D is perhaps TRBD1 (5 bases). The germline V gene encodes CDR1 DFQATT and CDR2 SNEGSKA (reference sequence). Trimming removed 1 base from V and 6 bases from J, with 13 bases in between. This CDR3 spans 14 amino acids. The CDR3 protein is CSARGVAGFQPQHF. CDR3 nucleotides: TGCAGTGCTAGAGGGGTTGCAGGGTTTCAGCCCCAGCATTTT.

The rearrangement uses TRBV5-1 and TRBJ1-2, with 8 bases lining up with TRBD1. Germline V gene lookup returns CDR1 SGHRS and CDR2 YFSETQ. V lost 5 bases, J lost 6 bases, and 6 bases stayed unmatched. This CDR3 contains 13 residues. The CDR3 spells CASSSETGDGYTF. The CDR3 DNA reads TGCGCCAGCAGTAGTGAGACAGGGGATGGCTACACCTTC.

There are a few counts of this clonotype. V usage is TRBV7-9 and J usage is TRBJ2-7; 7 nucleotides align to TRBD1. The CDR3 is 13 amino acids. The ends lost 5 bases at V and 4 bases at J; junction bases unmatched: 5. Germline CDR1 SEHNR, CDR2 FQNEAQ (reference sequence). The CDR3 region is CASSVQGRYEQYV. The CDR3 region has the DNA TGTGCCAGCAGCGTACAGGGGCGATACGAGCAGTACGTC.

This clonotype was picked up a small number of times. The chain joins TRBV7-9 to TRBJ1-5; 7 bases are a match to TRBD1. The germline V gene encodes CDR1 SEHNR and CDR2 FQNEAQ (reference sequence). V was clipped by 2 bases and J by 5 bases; unmatched bases: 3. The CDR3 is 14 residues long. The CDR3 sequence is CASSLWDSYQPQHF. CDR3 in DNA: TGTGCCAGCAGCTTATGGGACAGTTATCAGCCCCAGCATTTT.

The table lists this clonotype with many counts. CDR3 nucleotides: TGCGCCAGCAGCTCGGGAGGAACGCAAGAGACCCAGTACTTC. Translation: CASSSGGTQETQYF. The gene calls are TRBV5-1 and TRBJ2-5; 7 nucleotides agree with TRBD2. V lost 3 bases to trimming and J lost 2 bases; unmatched junction nucleotides: 4. Germline CDR1 SGHRS, CDR2 YFSETQ. This CDR3 is built from 14 residues.

V and J are TRBV5-5 and TRBJ2-5; TRBD1 is a possible D gene (7 bases). V lost 4 bases to trimming and J lost 4 bases, with 20 bases between them. Germline V gene data show CDR1 as SGHKS and CDR2 as YYEKEE (reference sequence). This CDR3 contains 16 residues. The chain's CDR3 is CASSPTGEVLGETQYF. The CDR3 nucleotides read TGTGCCAGCAGCCCAACAGGGGAGGTGTTAGGAGAGACCCAGTACTTC.

V is TRBV7-6 and J is TRBJ2-2; the D is unclear. Between the trimmed V and J ends, which lost 5 bases and 0 bases, there was a span of 4 bases. CDR3 length: 13 residues. CDR1 SGHVS and CDR2 FNYEAQ come from the germline V gene. The CDR3, as DNA: TGTGCCAGCAGCACAGCGAACACCGGGGAGCTGTTTTTT. It translates to CASSTANTGELFF.

This clonotype showed up just a few times. The V gene is TRBV2, the J gene TRBJ1-1; D is uncertain. V lost 7 bases and J lost 7, with 7 bases in between. Germline loops: CDR1 SNHLY, CDR2 FYNNEI. This CDR3 comprises 10 residues. The DNA for the CDR3 is TGTGCCAGCAAAAGGGTTGAAGCTTTCTTT. Protein product: CASKRVEAFF.

The table lists this clonotype with a few counts. The V call is TRBV14, the J call TRBJ1-4; no clear D gene. V gave up 3 bases and J gave up 6 bases, with 8 bases separating them. The CDR3 totals 13 residues. The germline CDR1 and CDR2 sequences are SGHDN and FVKESK. Here the CDR3 reads CASSHWADEKLFF. In DNA, the CDR3 is TGTGCCAGCAGCCATTGGGCGGATGAAAAACTGTTTTTT.

This chain joins TRBV12-3 or TRBV12-4 and TRBJ2-1; 12 nucleotides align to TRBD2. With V trimmed by 0 bases and J by 5 bases, 8 bases remained unmatched. CDR3 length: 18 residues. The CDR3 DNA sequence: TGTGCCAGCAGTTTAGCGTTGACTAGCGGGGGAATAGACAATGAGCAGTTCTTC. Encoded protein: CASSLALTSGGIDNEQFF.

This clonotype was detected only a few times. The chain recombines TRBV7-2 with TRBJ2-3; no clear D. CDR3 size: 13 residues. The germline gives CDR1 SGHTA, CDR2 FQGNSA. The V end lost 2 bases, the J end lost 4 bases, and 7 bases lay between the germline ends. The CDR3 coding sequence is TGTGCCAGCAGCTTAAAAGGGTCAGATACGCAGTATTTT. Protein product: CASSLKGSDTQYF.

This clonotype was seen a few times. V is TRBV9 and J is TRBJ1-2; D is uncertain. The CDR3 is 14 amino acids. Trimming took 3 bases from V and 2 from J, leaving 11 bases between them. The germline gives CDR1 SGDLS, CDR2 YYNGEE. As DNA, the CDR3 is TGTGCCAGCAGCGGACTGCACGCCAACTATGGCTACACCTTC. Its protein product is CASSGLHANYGYTF.

The table lists this clonotype with a few counts. The genes are TRBV5-1 and TRBJ2-1, with D perhaps TRBD2 (6 bases). The V and J ends lost 4 bases and 7 bases respectively, with 15 bases between them. This CDR3 is 14 amino acids long. Looked up from germline, CDR1 is SGHRS and CDR2 is YFSETQ. In DNA form, the CDR3 reads TGCGCCAGCAGCGAGGCTTCGGCGGGGAATGAGCAGTTCTTC. This sequence encodes CASSEASAGNEQFF.

The gene calls are TRBV20-1 and TRBJ2-5, with TRBD2 identical over 9 bases. The germline CDR1 and CDR2 sequences are DFQATT and SNEGSKA (reference sequence). The J segment lost 0 bases and the V segment lost 6 bases, leaving 8 bases of the junction unmatched. The CDR3 has 15 amino acids. The CDR3 coding sequence is TGCAGTGCCTTTTCGGCTAGCGGGGACCAAGAGACCCAGTACTTC. As protein: CSAFSASGDQETQYF.

This chain joins TRBV4-1 and TRBJ2-1, with D perhaps given as TRBD1 or TRBD2 (5 bases each). Trimming took off 4 bases at V and 0 bases at J, with 10 bases between the two ends. The CDR3 sequence is 15 residues long. Germline V gene lookup returns CDR1 MGHRA and CDR2 YSYEKL. The DNA for the CDR3 is TGCGCCAGCAGCCGCGAGGGGACCTCCTACAATGAGCAGTTCTTC. Its protein is CASSREGTSYNEQFF.

The table lists this clonotype with many counts. The chain links TRBV20-1 to TRBJ2-3; D tentatively reads TRBD1 or TRBD2 (5 bases each). The germline V gene encodes CDR1 DFQATT and CDR2 SNEGSKA (reference sequence). CDR3 length: 15 amino acids. The V end lost 5 bases, the J end lost 7 bases, and 22 bases lay between the germline ends. CDR3: CSASEGGRGSHTQYF. CDR3 nucleotides: TGCAGTGCTTCAGAGGGCGGACGGGGCTCCCATACGCAGTATTTT.